This entry lists 29 T cell receptor beta chains sequenced from one sample in a study of blood T cell repertoires in COVID-19. Measured with immunoSEQ multiplex PCR; TCRdb has only the in-frame clones, and not every one. The repertoire has 100,000 to 150,000 clones, over 65% of them found once; the top ten carry roughly 4.3%. The sample comprised peripheral blood. All receptors derive from a woman aged 70-85 years with acute or convalescent COVID-19.

This sequence joins TRBV7-9 and TRBJ2-5; 7 positions agree with TRBD2. CDR3 size: 17 residues. The V and J ends lost 10 bases and 2 bases, in that order; junction bases with no gene match: 19. CDR1 is SEHNR, CDR2 FQNEAQ, per germline (reference sequence). CDR3 sequence reads: CATEEGRGAGRQETQYF. In DNA form, the CDR3 reads TGTGCCACCGAGGAAGGGAGGGGCGCGGGCAGACAAGAGACCCAGTACTTC. The whole variable domain, remainder taken from reference TRBV7-9 and TRBJ2-5, is DTGVSQNPRHKITKRGQNVTFRCDPISEHNRLYWYRQTLGQGPEFLTYFQNEAQLEKSRLLSDRFSAERPKGSFSTLEIQRTEQGDSAMYLCATEEGRGAGRQETQYFGPGTRLLVL.

The chain carries TRBV7-2 and TRBJ1-2; possibly TRBD1 for D (5 bases). This CDR3 has 14 residues. V was trimmed by 6 bases and J by 7 bases, leaving 18 bases between them. Germline V lookup: CDR1 SGHTA, CDR2 FQGNSA. CDR3 loop: CASRPDTTPGGYTF. In DNA form, the CDR3 reads TGTGCCAGCAGACCGGACACCACCCCCGGTGGCTACACCTTC.

The chain uses TRBV30 and TRBJ1-1; D is unclear. This CDR3 contains 11 residues. V lost 4 bases to trimming and J lost 1 base, with 4 bases between them. Per the germline V gene, CDR1 is GTSNPN and CDR2 is SVGIG (reference sequence). CDR3: CAWKANTEAFF. The CDR3 DNA sequence: TGTGCCTGGAAAGCGAACACTGAAGCTTTCTTT.

The chain employs TRBV24-1 and TRBJ1-1; D gene unclear. Germline CDR1 reads KGHDR; CDR2 reads SFDVKD. The ends were cut back, 7 bases at V and 2 bases at J, with 10 bases in the middle. CDR3 length: 13 residues. The CDR3 nucleotides are TGTGCCACCAGGCTAACAGAAAACACTGAAGCTTTCTTT. This gives the protein CATRLTENTEAFF.

V is TRBV18 and J is TRBJ2-5; 8 nucleotides match TRBD1. From germline, CDR1 is KGHSH and CDR2 LQKENI. The length of the CDR3 is 14 residues. Trimming removed 2 bases from V and 5 bases from J; junction bases left unmatched: 4. CDR3 in amino acids: CASSPSTGEETQYF. The CDR3 DNA sequence: TGTGCCAGCTCACCATCGACAGGGGAGGAGACCCAGTACTTC.

This clone was counted between two and nine times. V and J are TRBV5-4 and TRBJ1-1, with TRBD1 matching over 11 bases. The CDR3 has 18 amino acids. Germline CDR1 SGHNT, CDR2 YYREEE (reference sequence). J gave up 1 base and V 4 bases, and 12 bases lay outside the gene matches. The CDR3 sequence is CASSPPPSGQGANTEAFF. Here the CDR3 DNA reads TGTGCCAGCAGCCCCCCGCCATCTGGACAGGGGGCGAACACTGAAGCTTTCTTT.

This sequence joins TRBV2 and TRBJ2-1; possible D gene TRBD2, 7 bases. The CDR3 totals 15 residues. Germline CDR1 and CDR2: SNHLY and FYNNEI. The V and J ends lost 5 bases and 3 bases respectively, with 14 bases between them. CDR3 in DNA: TGTGCCAGCAGTTGGGAGGGGGGCCGCTACAATGAGCAGTTCTTC. Translating it yields CASSWEGGRYNEQFF.

This chain links TRBV4-1 with TRBJ1-2; weak D call: TRBD1 (6 bases). Germline CDR1 is MGHRA and CDR2 is YSYEKL. V lost 0 bases to trimming and J lost 3 bases, with 11 bases between them. This CDR3 spans 15 amino acids. The CDR3 DNA sequence: TGCGCCAGCAGCCAAGAGTATCGGACAGACTATGGCTACACCTTC. Protein: CASSQEYRTDYGYTF.

This clone was seen a handful of times. This chain uses TRBV5-1 with TRBJ1-6; TRBD1 might be the D (6 bases). The germline CDR1 and CDR2 sequences are SGHRS and YFSETQ. The CDR3 runs to 16 residues. The V and J ends lost 0 bases and 0 bases respectively, with 7 bases between them. The CDR3 DNA follows: TGCGCCAGCAGCTTGGAGGACAGCTCCTATAATTCACCCCTCCACTTT. As protein: CASSLEDSSYNSPLHF.

This clone was picked up one time. This chain connects TRBV2 to TRBJ2-2; 14 nucleotides agree with TRBD2. V lost 5 bases to trimming and J lost 4 bases; unmatched junction nucleotides: 12. CDR1 is SNHLY and CDR2 is FYNNEI in the germline V gene. The CDR3 has 19 amino acids. DNA of the CDR3: TGTGCCAGCAGTCCGGGACTAGCGGGGGATACCGCGGGCACCGGGGAGCTGTTTTTT. Encoded protein: CASSPGLAGDTAGTGELFF.

This chain links TRBV15 with TRBJ1-6; a possible D gene is TRBD1 (6 bases). Trimming pared 0 bases from V and 6 bases from J, leaving 15 bases between. The germline V gene encodes CDR1 LNHNV and CDR2 YYDKDF (reference sequence). This CDR3 is built from 17 residues. The DNA for the CDR3 is TGTGCCACCAGCAGAGATCGGGGGGGCGCGTCTAATTCACCCCTCCACTTT. This codes for CATSRDRGGASNSPLHF.

The J gene is TRBJ2-2, the V gene TRBV19, with D maybe TRBD2 (6 bases). Trimming removed 11 bases at V and 3 bases at J, with 13 bases between. From germline, CDR1 is LNHDA and CDR2 SQIVND (reference sequence). There are 13 residues in the CDR3. The CDR3, as DNA: TGTGCCGCAGGGAGGCGTGACACCGGGGAGCTGTTTTTT. Translation: CAAGRRDTGELFF. Full variable domain (remainder filled in from reference TRBV19 and TRBJ2-2): DGGITQSPKYLFRKEGQNVTLSCEQNLNHDAMYWYRQDPGQGLRLIYYSQIVNDFQKGDIAEGYSVSREKKESFPLTVTSAQKNPTAFYLCAAGRRDTGELFFGEGSRLTVL.

The rearrangement uses TRBV6-2 or TRBV6-3 and TRBJ2-1; TRBD1 is a possible D gene (5 bases). Germline V CDR1 and CDR2: MNHEY, SVGEGT. This CDR3 is built from 16 residues. V dropped 0 bases and J dropped 8 bases, with 17 bases sitting between them. CDR3 in DNA: TGTGCCAGCAGTTACTCGGGCCAGGGAAGATTGGATGAGCAGTTCTTC. Its protein is CASSYSGQGRLDEQFF.

The V gene is TRBV7-9, the J gene TRBJ2-1; 10 bases are shared with TRBD1. The CDR3 is 15 amino acids. Looked up from germline, CDR1 is SEHNR and CDR2 is FQNEAQ (reference sequence). J was trimmed by 6 bases and V by 5 bases; bases with no gene match: 7. The DNA for the CDR3 is TGTGCCAGCAGCGGATGGGACAGGGGCTTCAATGAGCAGTTCTTC. Encoded protein: CASSGWDRGFNEQFF.

This sequence joins TRBV29-1 and TRBJ1-1; D perhaps matches TRBD1 (5 bases). The CDR3 runs to 14 residues. Trimming shortened V by 8 bases and J by 0 bases, and 16 bases separated the two germline ends. Germline-derived CDR1 and CDR2 are SQVTM and ANQGSEA. The CDR3 loop reads CSLDQGIMNTEAFF. CDR3 sequence (DNA): TGCAGCCTCGACCAGGGAATTATGAACACTGAAGCTTTCTTT.

This clone occurred a few times. The V and J genes are TRBV24-1 and TRBJ2-1, with 12 bases aligning to TRBD2. Trimming removed 9 bases from V and 8 bases from J; junction bases left unmatched: 4. The CDR3 extends over 13 amino acids. Germline CDR1 KGHDR, CDR2 SFDVKD. As DNA, the CDR3 is TGTGCCACCGGACTAGCGGGGACGGATGAGCAGTTCTTC. Its protein product is CATGLAGTDEQFF.

This sequence joins TRBV6-6 and TRBJ2-7; D is ambiguous. The V end lost 5 bases, the J end lost 5 bases, and 13 bases lay between the germline ends. In germline, CDR1 is MNHNY, CDR2 SVGAGI (reference sequence). The CDR3 covers 13 residues. CDR3: CASSIEELNEQYF. The DNA for the CDR3 is TGTGCCAGCAGTATCGAGGAATTGAACGAGCAGTACTTC.

The gene calls are TRBV5-4 and TRBJ2-7; unclear D gene. Deletions cut 0 bases from V and 4 bases from J, with 5 bases between. This CDR3 comprises 12 residues. Germline values: CDR1 SGHNT, CDR2 YYREEE (reference sequence). Written as DNA, the CDR3 is TGTGCCAGCAGCTTGGACAGATACGAGCAGTACTTC. Residues: CASSLDRYEQYF.

This chain links TRBV6-4 with TRBJ2-1; D unresolved. Per germline, CDR1 MRHNA and CDR2 SNTAGT. Trimming removed 2 bases at V and 0 bases at J, with 11 bases between. CDR3 length: 16 residues. CDR3 protein: CASSDGDGSSYNEQFF. DNA of the CDR3: TGTGCCAGCAGTGACGGAGACGGTAGCTCCTACAATGAGCAGTTCTTC.

The chain recombines TRBV11-3 with TRBJ2-2; D is perhaps TRBD2 (6 bases). V shed 5 bases and J shed 6 bases, with 19 bases lying between them. CDR1 SGHNT and CDR2 YENEEA come from the germline V gene. The CDR3 loop spans 16 amino acids. In DNA form, the CDR3 reads TGTGCCAGCAGCCCGCTGTTTGGGCGCGGGGCCGGGGAGCTGTTTTTT. This encodes CASSPLFGRGAGELFF.

V and J are TRBV10-1 and TRBJ2-1; D perhaps matches TRBD2 (5 bases). V lost 5 bases to trimming and J lost 0 bases, with 8 bases between them. CDR1 WNHNN and CDR2 SYGVQD come from the germline V gene (reference sequence). The CDR3 has 14 residues. CDR3 DNA: TGCGCCAGCAGTCGAGGGAGCTCCTACAATGAGCAGTTCTTC. It codes for CASSRGSSYNEQFF.

This clone appeared once. The chain couples TRBV7-9 to TRBJ1-1; TRBD1 matches 8 bases. CDR1 and CDR2 from the germline V gene are SEHNR and FQNEAQ (reference sequence). This CDR3 spans 15 amino acids. Germline trimming cut 3 bases from V and 3 bases from J; bases unmatched to any gene: 6. The CDR3 nucleotides are TGTGCCAGCAGCTTGGCTCAGGGGGCGGACACTGAAGCTTTCTTT. Amino acid sequence: CASSLAQGADTEAFF.

This chain uses TRBV7-2 with TRBJ1-1; TRBD1 is a possible D gene (5 bases). The germline V and J ends were trimmed by 2 bases and 6 bases, with 13 bases remaining between them. Germline assignment: CDR1 SGHTA and CDR2 FQGNSA. The CDR3 extends over 14 amino acids. The CDR3 sequence is CASSLSRDKAEAFF. As DNA, the CDR3 is TGTGCCAGCAGCTTATCCAGGGATAAGGCTGAAGCTTTCTTT. Based on the CDR3 plus reference TRBV7-2 and TRBJ1-1, the full variable domain is GAGVSQSPSNKVTEKGKDVELRCDPISGHTALYWYRQSLGQGLEFLIYFQGNSAPDKSGLPSDRFSAERTGGSVSTLTIQRTQQEDSAVYLCASSLSRDKAEAFFGQGTRLTVV.

The chain joins TRBV6-5 to TRBJ2-5, with no clear D. Germline loops: CDR1 MNHEY, CDR2 SVGAGI. There are 11 residues in the CDR3. V shed 7 bases and J shed 5 bases, with 8 bases lying between them. This CDR3 reads CASTRLETQYF. The CDR3 coding sequence is TGTGCCAGCACCCGTTTGGAGACCCAGTACTTC.

The sample holds one count of this clone. V is TRBV5-1 and J is TRBJ1-1; D is ambiguous. Trimming cost V 2 bases and J 1 base, with 6 bases left between them. This CDR3 has 13 residues. Germline V gene lookup returns CDR1 SGHRS and CDR2 YFSETQ. The CDR3: CASSLWQNTEAFF. CDR3 bases: TGCGCCAGCAGCTTATGGCAGAACACTGAAGCTTTCTTT.

V usage is TRBV7-9 and J usage is TRBJ2-5, with D hard to call. The V and J ends lost 2 bases and 6 bases respectively, with 7 bases between them. Germline V lookup: CDR1 SEHNR, CDR2 FQNEAQ (reference sequence). The CDR3 sequence is 12 residues long. The CDR3 here is CASSLIFQTQYF. The CDR3 DNA follows: TGTGCCAGCAGCTTAATATTTCAGACCCAGTACTTC.

The chain carries TRBV5-1 and TRBJ1-1; no firm D call. The CDR3 extends over 14 amino acids. Trimming cost V 1 base and J 4 bases, with 11 bases left between them. CDR1 SGHRS and CDR2 YFSETQ come from the germline V gene. The CDR3: CASSLPGSGTEAFF. The DNA for the CDR3 is TGCGCCAGCAGCTTGCCCGGGTCGGGCACTGAAGCTTTCTTT.

The rearrangement links TRBV11-2 to TRBJ1-1; 9 bases are a match to TRBD1. CDR3 length: 14 amino acids. CDR1 is SGHAT and CDR2 is FQNNGV in the germline V gene. Germline trimming cut 3 bases from V and 7 bases from J; bases unmatched to any gene: 6. The CDR3 DNA reads TGTGCCAGCAGCTTCCAGGACAGGGGAGTTGAAGCTTTCTTT. This codes for CASSFQDRGVEAFF.

This chain joins TRBV19 and TRBJ2-2; D possibly corresponds to TRBD1 (5 bases). Per germline, CDR1 LNHDA and CDR2 SQIVND (reference sequence). CDR3 length: 14 residues. V was cut by 4 bases and J by 2 bases, with 8 bases left in between. The DNA of the CDR3 is TGTGCCAGTAGTAGCCAGGGAAACACCGGGGAGCTGTTTTTT. Protein sequence: CASSSQGNTGELFF.